The 11 T cell receptor beta chains below come from one sample, sequenced in a study of blood T cell repertoires in COVID-19. This table comes from immunoSEQ multiplex PCR, and its TCRdb copy is limited to in-frame clones, with some not included. The sample shows 270,000 or so clones, 84% of them seen only once. The sample comprised peripheral blood. These receptors were taken from a human donor in a cohort sampled during active COVID-19.

The V gene is TRBV10-3, the J gene TRBJ2-7; the match to TRBD2 covers 10 bases. The CDR3 runs 15 residues. After removal of 7 bases from V and 3 bases from J, the junction contained 9 bases not matched to a gene. Germline V gene sequence: CDR1 ENHRY, CDR2 SYGVKD. CDR3 sequence reads: CAINARSSGGYEQYF. CDR3 nucleotide sequence: TGTGCCATCAATGCCCGGTCTAGCGGGGGCTACGAGCAGTACTTC.

This sequence joins TRBV9 and TRBJ1-2, with D tentatively TRBD1 (5 bases). This CDR3 region has 15 residues. The ends were cut back, 3 bases at V and 8 bases at J, with 20 bases in the middle. CDR1 and CDR2 (germline): SGDLS, YYNGEE. As DNA, the CDR3 is TGTGCCAGCAGCGGACCTCTTCGTGGGGCCCAGGGCTACACCTTC. It codes for CASSGPLRGAQGYTF.

The V call is TRBV4-1, the J call TRBJ2-1; 10 nucleotides line up with TRBD2. Germline CDR1 MGHRA, CDR2 YSYEKL. The CDR3 sequence is 17 residues long. Germline trimming cut 1 base from V and 1 base from J; bases unmatched to any gene: 4. The CDR3 DNA sequence: TGCGCCAGCAGCCAAGTGGGACTAGCGTGGTCCTACAATGAGCAGTTCTTC. Translation gives CASSQVGLAWSYNEQFF.

V usage is TRBV3-1 (or the pseudogene TRBV3-2) and J usage is TRBJ1-1; D gene ambiguous. The CDR3 length is 14 residues. Looked up from germline, CDR1 is LGHDT and CDR2 is YNNKEL (reference sequence). Trimming took off 4 bases at V and 1 base at J, with 10 bases between the two ends. In DNA, the CDR3 is TGTGCCAGCAGCCTGAAGACGGGGAACACTGAAGCTTTCTTT. Translated, it gives CASSLKTGNTEAFF.

This clone came up a few times. The rearrangement uses TRBV6-5 and TRBJ2-7; 9 positions agree with TRBD1. The CDR3 extends over 15 amino acids. V lost 10 bases and J lost 1; bases outside the gene matches: 11. Germline lookup yields CDR1 MNHEY and CDR2 SVGAGI. CDR3 residues: CAILSRTGVSYEQYF. The CDR3 DNA reads as TGTGCCATCCTTTCCCGGACAGGGGTATCCTACGAGCAGTACTTC.

The rearrangement uses TRBV19 and TRBJ2-2, with 8 bases that match TRBD2. The CDR3 is 16 amino acids. Per the germline V gene, CDR1 is LNHDA and CDR2 is SQIVND (reference sequence). V was clipped by 5 bases and J by 0 bases; unmatched bases: 5. The CDR3 spells CASSVLLAANTGELFF. The DNA of the CDR3 is TGTGCCAGTAGTGTGTTACTAGCGGCGAACACCGGGGAGCTGTTTTTT.

V usage is TRBV19 and J usage is TRBJ1-4; possibly TRBD1 for D (5 bases). V was trimmed by 7 bases and J by 4 bases, leaving 10 bases between them. Germline assignment: CDR1 LNHDA and CDR2 SQIVND (reference sequence). The CDR3 has 13 amino acids. This CDR3 reads CASTGLNNEKLFF. The CDR3, as DNA: TGTGCCAGTACGGGACTGAATAATGAAAAACTGTTTTTT.

The chain is built from TRBV28 and TRBJ1-1; D gene unclear. Germline lookup yields CDR1 MDHEN and CDR2 SYDVKM. The CDR3 totals 12 residues. Between the trimmed V and J ends, which lost 3 bases and 8 bases, there was a span of 10 bases. The CDR3 here is CASSLKIAEAFF. In DNA, the CDR3 is TGTGCCAGCAGTTTGAAAATTGCGGAAGCTTTCTTT.

The chain couples TRBV7-2 to TRBJ2-7; 8 bases are a match to TRBD2. Losses at the gene ends were 0 bases for V and 5 bases for J; bases not matched to a gene: 9. Germline values: CDR1 SGHTA, CDR2 FQGNSA. CDR3 length equals 16 residues. The CDR3 here is CASSLALRRGGNEQYF. The CDR3 nucleotides read TGTGCCAGCAGCTTAGCGCTCCGACGGGGGGGCAACGAGCAGTACTTC.

The chain employs TRBV6-1 and TRBJ2-1, with D perhaps TRBD2 (5 bases). The germline V and J ends were trimmed by 0 bases and 0 bases, with 12 bases remaining between them. CDR3 length: 17 residues. Germline V lookup: CDR1 MNHNS, CDR2 SASEGT. The CDR3 sequence: CASSEAAGRSSYNEQFF. Written as DNA, the CDR3 is TGTGCCAGCAGTGAAGCGGCGGGTAGAAGCTCCTACAATGAGCAGTTCTTC.

The chain joins TRBV6-2 or TRBV6-3 to TRBJ2-1; D not certain. Trimming took 2 bases from V and 2 from J, leaving 10 bases between them. The CDR3 runs 15 residues. Germline V gene data show CDR1 as MNHEY and CDR2 as SVGEGT. As DNA, the CDR3 is TGTGCCAGCAGTTACCATAACCGAGCCTACAATGAGCAGTTCTTC. This translates into CASSYHNRAYNEQFF.